A selection of T cell receptor beta chains follows, all from one sample in a study of radiotherapy plus CTLA-4 blockade in lung cancer. The method was immunoSEQ multiplex PCR; TCRdb's version includes in-frame clones alone and lacks a portion of them. Of around 45,000 clones in the sample, approximately 67% were seen once. Specimen: peripheral blood, collected from a patient treated with radiotherapy plus ipilimumab. These receptors were taken from a human donor with non-small cell lung cancer who had a partial response to radiotherapy plus ipilimumab. Each CDR3 is given without its conserved first and last residue.

J: TRBJ2-1; V: TRBV7-2; CDR3: ASSSVGTSGGEQF
J: TRBJ2-5; V: TRBV20-1; CDR3: SAYRQETQY
J: TRBJ2-3; V: TRBV5-1; CDR3: ASSLVQDTDTQY
J: TRBJ2-7; V: TRBV5-6; CDR3: ASSDSGAEAYEQY
J: TRBJ2-7; V: TRBV4-2; CDR3: ASSSGTGGEQY
J: TRBJ1-6; V: TRBV5-4; CDR3: ASSTRTGPNPPLH
J: TRBJ2-7; V: TRBV30; CDR3: AWSVLKTDYEQY
J: TRBJ2-3; V: TRBV7-3; CDR3: ASSAGGDTQY
J: TRBJ2-5; V: TRBV2; CDR3: ASSSTGQETQY
J: TRBJ2-2; V: TRBV10-3; CDR3: ATQGTSGRGTGELF
J: TRBJ2-3; V: TRBV6-1; CDR3: ASSSGGATDTQY
J: TRBJ1-2; V: TRBV6-5; CDR3: ASTRGGEYSGYT
J: TRBJ2-1; V: TRBV7-9; CDR3: ASSPTAGEAGNEQF
J: TRBJ2-1; V: TRBV4-2; CDR3: ASSQESGHTNEQF
J: TRBJ2-3; V: TRBV29-1; CDR3: SVGPRGDTQY
J: TRBJ1-1; V: TRBV2; CDR3: ASSAYRGLTEAF
J: TRBJ2-6; V: TRBV18; CDR3: ASSPADTGANVLT
J: TRBJ2-5; V: TRBV5-1; CDR3: ASSSTGYQETQY
J: TRBJ1-1; V: TRBV5-4; CDR3: ASSPTGDDTEAF
J: TRBJ2-5; V: TRBV14; CDR3: ASSHGSRSRGPLQETQY
J: TRBJ2-3; V: TRBV19; CDR3: ASRSRGGPSTDTQY
J: TRBJ2-3; V: TRBV13; CDR3: ASSWTSGTDTQY
J: TRBJ1-1; V: TRBV6-5; CDR3: ASSYSRDRGKTEAF
J: TRBJ2-5; V: TRBV7-9; CDR3: ASSWTVQETQY
J: TRBJ2-1; V: TRBV2; CDR3: ASTLGSEAYNEQF
J: TRBJ2-7; V: TRBV6-6; CDR3: ASSSPAGEQY
J: TRBJ1-3; V: TRBV30; CDR3: AWSVQRGNTIY
J: TRBJ1-1; V: TRBV28; CDR3: ASSSAVVNTEAF
J: TRBJ1-2; V: TRBV6-5; CDR3: ASSPGTVSFGYT
J: TRBJ2-1; V: TRBV18; CDR3: ASSPSMGEDNEQF
J: TRBJ2-5; V: TRBV5-1; CDR3: ASRPGPGEETQY
J: TRBJ2-5; V: TRBV5-6; CDR3: ASSFHGRFGTQY
J: TRBJ2-2; V: TRBV7-2; CDR3: ASSLVGLAGDGGELF
J: TRBJ2-1; V: TRBV4-2; CDR3: ASSQLAGGPNEQF
J: TRBJ2-5; V: TRBV6-5; CDR3: ASSYRETQY
J: TRBJ2-2; V: TRBV15; CDR3: ATSSGTSGSRWDTGELF
J: TRBJ2-5; V: TRBV19; CDR3: ASSPGQLAGIAETQY
J: TRBJ1-4; V: TRBV27; CDR3: ASSSPRTGGIEKLF
J: TRBJ2-7; V: TRBV6-5; CDR3: ASSYRDRGGYEQY
J: TRBJ2-1; V: TRBV5-4; CDR3: ASSKGLAGADEQF
J: TRBJ1-5; V: TRBV2; CDR3: ASRSQGDNQPQH
J: TRBJ2-1; V: TRBV5-4; CDR3: ASSPRTSGSYNEQF
J: TRBJ2-2; V: TRBV5-6; CDR3: ASSLRGASGTGELF
J: TRBJ2-1; V: TRBV5-1; CDR3: ASSLGGTGVHNEQF
J: TRBJ1-2; V: TRBV20-1; CDR3: SASLSYGYT
J: TRBJ1-4; V: TRBV5-8; CDR3: ASSSTYGQGGGSEKLF
J: TRBJ2-3; V: TRBV5-6; CDR3: ASSLAYGNTQY